The clone carrying this T cell receptor beta chain was counted many times. The antigen remains unidentified. This sample stems from a study of T cells in Graves' hyperthyroidism and ophthalmopathy. About the research overall: Peripheral blood was drawn at first diagnosis, prior to all treatment. Findings and limits, study-wide: Blood also showed most of the thyroid clonotypes that were expanded above 0.001. Ophthalmopathy could be told apart from stable hyperthyroidism with a 13 V-J model.

Amplification of TCR beta CDR3 regions used RNA as the template. A first-round RT-PCR of the TCR CDR3 used the HTBI primer set. MiXCR, applied by TCRdb to the multiplex PCR reads, yields one record per CDR3 protein. The sample has 490,000 or so distinct CDR3 sequences; roughly 16% are singletons. Trimming removed 1 base at V and 2 bases at J, with 12 bases between. The germline gives CDR1 SGHTA, CDR2 FQGNSA. There are 15 residues in the CDR3. Not enrolled were patients with uncontrolled infection, other autoimmune disease, pregnancy or lactation. Source material: blood. The chain uses TRBV7-2 and TRBJ2-7; perhaps D is TRBD1 or TRBD2 (5 bases each). This TCR came from a woman in her twenties or thirties with Graves' ophthalmopathy. The CDR3 is CASSLGVGTPYEQYF. In DNA form, the CDR3 reads TGTGCCAGCAGCTTAGGAGTGGGGACGCCCTACGAGCAGTACTTC.